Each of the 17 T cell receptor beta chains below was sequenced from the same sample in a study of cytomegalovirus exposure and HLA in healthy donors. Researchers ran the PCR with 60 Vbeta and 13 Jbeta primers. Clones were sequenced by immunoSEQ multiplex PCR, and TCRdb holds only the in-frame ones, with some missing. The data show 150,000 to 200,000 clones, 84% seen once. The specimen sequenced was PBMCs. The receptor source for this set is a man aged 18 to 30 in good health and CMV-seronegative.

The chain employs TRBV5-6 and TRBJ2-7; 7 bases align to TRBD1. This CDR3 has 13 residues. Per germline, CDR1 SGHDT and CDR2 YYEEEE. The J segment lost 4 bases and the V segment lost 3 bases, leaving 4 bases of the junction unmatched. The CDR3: CASSSQGIYEQYF. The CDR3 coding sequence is TGTGCCAGCAGCTCACAGGGGATTTACGAGCAGTACTTC. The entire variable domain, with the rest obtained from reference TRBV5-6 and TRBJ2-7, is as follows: DAGVTQSPTHLIKTRGQQVTLRCSPKSGHDTVSWYQQALGQGPQFIFQYYEEEERQRGNFPDRFSGHQFPNYSSELNVNALLLGDSALYLCASSSQGIYEQYFGPGTRLTVT.

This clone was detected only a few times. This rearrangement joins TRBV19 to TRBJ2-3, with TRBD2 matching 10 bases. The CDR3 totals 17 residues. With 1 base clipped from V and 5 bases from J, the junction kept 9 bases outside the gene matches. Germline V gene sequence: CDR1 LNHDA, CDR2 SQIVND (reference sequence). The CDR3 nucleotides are TGTGCCAGTAGTATAGGGCTAGCGGGAGCCGTTGGAGATACGCAGTATTTT. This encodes CASSIGLAGAVGDTQYF.

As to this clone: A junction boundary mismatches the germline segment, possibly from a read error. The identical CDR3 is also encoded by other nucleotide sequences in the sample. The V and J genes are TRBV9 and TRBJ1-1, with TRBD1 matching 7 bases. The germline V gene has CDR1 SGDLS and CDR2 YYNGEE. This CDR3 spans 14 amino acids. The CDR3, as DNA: TGTGCCAGCAGCACTGGGACAGTGAACACTGAAGCTTTTTTT. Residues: CASSTGTVNTEAFF. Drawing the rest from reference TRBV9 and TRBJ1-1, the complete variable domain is DSGVTQTPKHLITATGQRVTLRCSPRSGDLSVYWYQQSLDQGLQFLIQYYNGEERAKGNILERFSAQQFPDLHSELNLSSLELGDSALYFCASSTGTVNTEAFFGQGTRLTVV.

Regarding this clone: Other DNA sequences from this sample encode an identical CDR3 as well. This CDR3 reads CASRDRGYEQYF. The CDR3 DNA reads TGTGCCAGCCGGGACAGGGGCTACGAGCAGTACTTC. This chain uses TRBV27 with TRBJ2-7; 10 bases map to TRBD1. J gave up 3 bases and V 8 bases, and 1 base lay outside the gene matches. The CDR3 totals 12 residues. Germline values: CDR1 MNHEY, CDR2 SMNVEV (reference sequence).

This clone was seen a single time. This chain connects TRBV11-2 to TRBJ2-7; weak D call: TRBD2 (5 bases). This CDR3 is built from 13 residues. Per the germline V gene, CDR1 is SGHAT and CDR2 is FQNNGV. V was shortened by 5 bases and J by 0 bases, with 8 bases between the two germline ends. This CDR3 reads CASSDDYSYEQYF. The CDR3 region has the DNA TGTGCCAGCAGCGATGACTACTCCTACGAGCAGTACTTC.

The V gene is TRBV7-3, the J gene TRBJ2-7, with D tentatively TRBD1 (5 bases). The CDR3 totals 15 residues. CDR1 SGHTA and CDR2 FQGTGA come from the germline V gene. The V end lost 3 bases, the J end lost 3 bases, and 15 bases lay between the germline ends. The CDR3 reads CASSFGDSTFYEQYF. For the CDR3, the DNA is TGTGCCAGCAGCTTCGGAGACAGCACCTTCTACGAGCAGTACTTC.

The CDR3 DNA follows: TGCAGCGTTGATTCGATCCGGGTGAACACTGAAGCTTTCTTT. It yields the protein CSVDSIRVNTEAFF. This chain connects TRBV29-1 to TRBJ1-1; no clear D gene. This CDR3 spans 14 amino acids. V was shortened by 3 bases and J by 0 bases, with 11 bases between the two germline ends. The germline gives CDR1 SQVTM, CDR2 ANQGSEA.

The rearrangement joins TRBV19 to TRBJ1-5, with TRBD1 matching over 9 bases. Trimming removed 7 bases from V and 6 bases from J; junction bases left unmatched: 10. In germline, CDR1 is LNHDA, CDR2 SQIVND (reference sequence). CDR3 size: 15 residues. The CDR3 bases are TGTGCCAGTAACGAGGACAGGGGAGTGCCTCAGCCCCAGCATTTT. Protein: CASNEDRGVPQPQHF.

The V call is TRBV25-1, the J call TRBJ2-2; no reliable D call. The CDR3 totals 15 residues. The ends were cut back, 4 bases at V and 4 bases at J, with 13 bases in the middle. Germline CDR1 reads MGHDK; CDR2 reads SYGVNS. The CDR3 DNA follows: TGTGCCAGCAGTGTGACGAAAACGGGCACCGGGGAGCTGTTTTTT. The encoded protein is CASSVTKTGTGELFF. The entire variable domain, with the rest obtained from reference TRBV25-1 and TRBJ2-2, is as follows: EADIYQTPRYLVIGTGKKITLECSQTMGHDKMYWYQQDPGMELHLIHYSYGVNSTEKGDLSSESTVSRIRTEHFPLTLESARPSHTSQYLCASSVTKTGTGELFFGEGSRLTVL.

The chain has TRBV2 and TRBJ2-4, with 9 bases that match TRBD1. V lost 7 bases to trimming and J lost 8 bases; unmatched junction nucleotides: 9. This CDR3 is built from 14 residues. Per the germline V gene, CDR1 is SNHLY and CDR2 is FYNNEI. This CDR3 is CASKMDRGMDIQYF. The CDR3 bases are TGTGCCAGCAAGATGGACAGGGGCATGGACATTCAGTACTTC.

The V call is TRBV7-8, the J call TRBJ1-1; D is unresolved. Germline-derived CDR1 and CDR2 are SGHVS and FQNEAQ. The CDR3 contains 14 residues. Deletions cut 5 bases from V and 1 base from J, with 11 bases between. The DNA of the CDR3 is TGTGCCAGCAGCCCTAGGGAGGGGAACACTGAAGCTTTCTTT. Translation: CASSPREGNTEAFF. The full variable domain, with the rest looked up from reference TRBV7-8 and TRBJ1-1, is GAGVSQSPRYKVAKRGQDVALRCDPISGHVSLFWYQQALGQGPEFLTYFQNEAQLDKSGLPSDRFFAERPEGSVSTLKIQRTQQEDSAVYLCASSPREGNTEAFFGQGTRLTVV.

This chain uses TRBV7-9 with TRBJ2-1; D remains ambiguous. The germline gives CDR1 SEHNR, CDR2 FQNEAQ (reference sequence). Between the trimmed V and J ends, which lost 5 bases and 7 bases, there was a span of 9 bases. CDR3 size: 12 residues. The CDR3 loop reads CASSELSNEQFF. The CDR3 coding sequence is TGTGCCAGCAGCGAGCTATCGAATGAGCAGTTCTTC.

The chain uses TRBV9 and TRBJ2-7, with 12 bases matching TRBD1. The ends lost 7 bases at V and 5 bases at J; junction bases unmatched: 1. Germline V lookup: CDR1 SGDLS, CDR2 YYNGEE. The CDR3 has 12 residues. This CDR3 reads CASGTGGDEQYF. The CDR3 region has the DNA TGTGCCAGCGGGACAGGGGGCGACGAGCAGTACTTC.

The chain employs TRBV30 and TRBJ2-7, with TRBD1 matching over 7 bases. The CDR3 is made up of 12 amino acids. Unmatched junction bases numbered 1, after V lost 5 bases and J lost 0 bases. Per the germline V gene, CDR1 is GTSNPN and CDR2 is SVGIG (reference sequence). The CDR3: CAWGQASYEQYF. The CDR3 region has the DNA TGTGCCTGGGGACAGGCCTCCTACGAGCAGTACTTC.

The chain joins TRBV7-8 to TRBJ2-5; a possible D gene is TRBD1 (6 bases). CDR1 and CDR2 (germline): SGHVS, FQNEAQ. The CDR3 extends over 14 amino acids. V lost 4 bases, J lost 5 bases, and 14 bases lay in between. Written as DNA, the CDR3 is TGTGCCAGCAGCTCGCGGACAGCGGCTGAGACCCAGTACTTC. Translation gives CASSSRTAAETQYF.

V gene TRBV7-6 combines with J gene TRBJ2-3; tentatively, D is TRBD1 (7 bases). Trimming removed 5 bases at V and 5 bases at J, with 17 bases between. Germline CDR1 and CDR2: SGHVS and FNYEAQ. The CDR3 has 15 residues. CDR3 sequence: CASSRQQGGQDTQYF. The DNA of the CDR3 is TGTGCCAGCAGCCGGCAGCAGGGGGGCCAAGATACGCAGTATTTT. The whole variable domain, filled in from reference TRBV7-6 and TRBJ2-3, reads GAGVSQSPRYKVTKRGQDVALRCDPISGHVSLYWYRQALGQGPEFLTYFNYEAQQDKSGLPNDRFSAERPEGSISTLTIQRTEQRDSAMYRCASSRQQGGQDTQYFGPGTRLTVL.

The chain's CDR3 is CAISPLSGRSSYEQYF. The CDR3 nucleotides are TGTGCCATCAGTCCTTTAAGCGGGAGGAGCTCCTACGAGCAGTACTTC. V is TRBV10-3 and J is TRBJ2-7; 9 nucleotides agree with TRBD2. V dropped 5 bases and J dropped 0; count of bases not matched to a gene: 8. The CDR3 has 16 residues. Per germline, CDR1 ENHRY and CDR2 SYGVKD.